The text below deals with one T cell receptor (beta chain). Its antigen remains unidentified. The CDR3 has 16 residues. The germline V gene encodes CDR1 MNHEY and CDR2 SMNVEV (reference sequence). Unmatched junction bases numbered 7, after V lost 3 bases and J lost 4 bases. The entry originates in a study of cytomegalovirus exposure and HLA in healthy donors. Findings and caveats of the study: The likely explanation for a cluster of highly shared sequence variants was sequencing artifact. Cytomegalovirus-associated status was assigned to 150 or so TCR beta chains. Cytomegalovirus status was reportedly diagnosed by the classifier with high sensitivity and specificity.

60 Vbeta and 13 Jbeta primers were used in PCR. The table came from immunoSEQ multiplex PCR; TCRdb's copy has only in-frame clones and leaves some out. Seen here are hundreds of thousands of clones, over 80% observed once, and the top ten hold about 6%. The J gene is TRBJ2-2, the V gene TRBV27; 8 nucleotides match TRBD2. The clonotype comes from a man aged 35-49 years in good health and CMV-seropositive. Sequencing was done on a sample of PBMCs. Here the CDR3 reads CASSFSGTRVTGELFF. CDR3 nucleotide sequence: TGTGCCAGCAGTTTTTCCGGGACTAGGGTCACCGGGGAGCTGTTTTTT.